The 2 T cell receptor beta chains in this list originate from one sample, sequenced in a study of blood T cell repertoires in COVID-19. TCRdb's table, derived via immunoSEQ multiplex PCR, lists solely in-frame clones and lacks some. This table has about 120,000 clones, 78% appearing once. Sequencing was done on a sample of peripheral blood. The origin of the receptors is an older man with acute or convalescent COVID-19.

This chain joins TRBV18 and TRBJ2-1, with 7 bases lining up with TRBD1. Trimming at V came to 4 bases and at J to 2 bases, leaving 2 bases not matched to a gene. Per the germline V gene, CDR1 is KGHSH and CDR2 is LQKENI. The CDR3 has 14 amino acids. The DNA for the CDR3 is TGTGCCAGCTCACAGGACAGGACCTACAATGAGCAGTTCTTC. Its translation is CASSQDRTYNEQFF.

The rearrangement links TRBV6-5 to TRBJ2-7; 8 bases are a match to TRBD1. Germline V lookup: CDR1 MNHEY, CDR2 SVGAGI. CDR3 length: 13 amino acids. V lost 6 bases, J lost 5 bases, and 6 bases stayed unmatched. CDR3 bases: TGTGCCAGCAGGCTGGACAGGGTTCACGAGCAGTACTTC. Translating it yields CASRLDRVHEQYF.